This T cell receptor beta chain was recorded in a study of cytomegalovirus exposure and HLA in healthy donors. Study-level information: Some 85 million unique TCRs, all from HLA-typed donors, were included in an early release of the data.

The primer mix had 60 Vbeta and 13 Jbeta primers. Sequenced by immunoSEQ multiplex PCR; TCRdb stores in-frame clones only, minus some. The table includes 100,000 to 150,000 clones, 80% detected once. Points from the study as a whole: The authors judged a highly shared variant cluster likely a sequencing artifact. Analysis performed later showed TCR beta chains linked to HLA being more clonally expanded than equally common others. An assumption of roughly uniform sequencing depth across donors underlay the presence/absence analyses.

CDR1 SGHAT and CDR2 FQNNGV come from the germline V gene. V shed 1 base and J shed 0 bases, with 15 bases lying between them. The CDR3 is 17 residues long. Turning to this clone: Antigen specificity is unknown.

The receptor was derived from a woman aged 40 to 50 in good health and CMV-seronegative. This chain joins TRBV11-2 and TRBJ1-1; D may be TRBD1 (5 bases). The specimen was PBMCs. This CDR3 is CASSLARQGHMNTEAFF. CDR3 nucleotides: TGTGCCAGCAGCTTAGCCCGGCAGGGTCACATGAACACTGAAGCTTTCTTT. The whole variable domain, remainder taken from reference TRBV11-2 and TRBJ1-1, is EAGVAQSPRYKIIEKRQSVAFWCNPISGHATLYWYQQILGQGPKLLIQFQNNGVVDDSQLPKDRFSAERLKGVDSTLKIQPAKLEDSAVYLCASSLARQGHMNTEAFFGQGTRLTVV.